The following is a T cell receptor (beta chain) sequence with its context. This clone appeared a single time. Its target antigen remains unknown. It has no much larger one-base neighbor in the sample; base qualities were not kept. Donors were healthy HIV-negative adults with no recently reported acute infections or vaccinations. Only Caucasian adults living in Nashville, Tennessee, USA were represented among the donors. Magnetic negative selection was used to enrich CD4+ T cells, after which naive cells were positively selected on CD45RA and the negative fraction became the memory subset. Blood was collected by leukapheresis, and PBMCs were isolated by Ficoll-Histopaque density gradient centrifugation and then cryopreserved in liquid nitrogen vapor phase. Analytical flow cytometry was used to check the purity and quantity of every magnetically sorted T cell population. Each sorted fraction had its genomic DNA isolated and then quantified by UV absorbance on a Nanodrop 2000c.

The V end loses 0 bases and the J end loses 2 bases, and a stretch of 11 bases separates them. CDR3 length: 15 amino acids, cysteine to phenylalanine. CDR3 DNA is the only sequence kept; it has 45 bases, read in frame from the first base. From a lookup of the germline V gene, CDR1 and CDR2 are MGHRA and YSYEKL. The data originate from a study of shared clonotypes between healthy human individuals (dated by TCRdb to about 2020). About the investigation overall: The cohort comprised a couple of women and a few men aged 18 to 49 years. For each donor, CD4 naive and CD4 memory were each run on three plates, CD8 naive on two plates, and CD8 memory on one plate. Blood TCR repertoires of a handful of healthy adults were deeply sequenced to estimate repertoire size and the extent of clonotype sharing between individuals. To increase sequencing depth and limit assay-specific biases, TCR repertoire library preparation and sequencing were carried out by different laboratories using diverse techniques. Per donor, leukapheresis produced somewhere between about 0.85 and 9.5 billion PBMCs.

The research as a whole found: Incomplete sequencing was indicated by rarefaction of sorted-subset datasets, despite the large sequencing depth. Based on pairwise subsampling, the degree of clonotype sharing among donors was expected to be affected by sequencing depth. Only blood was sampled, and tissue TCR repertoires likely differ from those in blood. Higher generation probabilities were observed for clonotypes shared by all four sorted-subset donors than for non-shared clonotypes. Naive subsets generally had larger estimated clonotype richness than memory subsets. The small number of donors limited the genetic and exposure-history diversity represented. Across a handful of donors, around 5% of naive CD4, over 3% of naive CD8, under 2.5% of memory CD4, and around 0.4% of memory CD8 clonotypes were shared.

TCR CDR3 regions were amplified from genomic DNA by multiplex PCR using the deep immunoSEQ assay. Genomic DNA extracted from each cell subset was distributed evenly over all wells of several immunoSEQ 96-well plates, and each plate served as one replicate. For sorted subsets, each replicate PCR was loaded with 200 to 250 ng genomic DNA, equivalent to 30,000 or so T cell genomes. Purified libraries were measured with a Qubit 3.0 fluorometer, size-checked on a Bioanalyzer 2100, and measured again with the KAPA Library Quantification kit. Every immunoSEQ 96-well plate was sequenced on a separate single-read 150-cycle Illumina NextSeq 550 flow cell. As for the authors' bioinformatics: Because only junctional sequences without quality scores were contained in the immunoSEQ output, filtering matching that applied to full-length reads could not be performed. Sequences were annotated with PyIR, a Python wrapper for IgBLAST v1.9, using IMGT germline references to assign V/J genes and CDR3. Reads were filtered out if the reads had weak V/J assignments (E-value above 1e-6), no CDR3, stop codons, out-of-frame junctions, or ambiguous translated residues. V3J clonotypes were defined as sequences sharing the same inferred V gene, J gene, and CDR3 amino acid sequence. The percentage overlap between two repertoires was calculated by dividing the number of shared unique clonotypes by the size of the smaller repertoire. Repertoire richness was assessed with RTK rarefaction, the Chao1 estimator, and Recon v2.1 estimates of unobserved clonotypes. Generation probabilities for all TCRbeta clonotypes obtained by the gDNA method from a handful of donors were computed using OLGA. TCRdb re-hosts the immuneACCESS table, in-frame sequences only. Its copies lack some clones; in the studies checked, an unresolved V gene accounts for under half of them, and the cause for the rest is not known. The D gene and trimming were derived from the DNA, and the V and J assignments and clone size from that table. This sample is represented by about 1.5 million clones; roughly 96% of them were singletons. 1% to 1.5% of the sample comes from the top ten.

The clonotype comes from a man aged 25-40 years in good health. What was sequenced was naive CD4+ T cells sorted from blood. In the paper's terms, the cell subset or site label means: CD45RA+ positively selected. The V gene is TRBV4-1 and the J gene is TRBJ2-7; TRBD2 could be the D gene, as 6 bases match. CDR3 reads: CASSQERGRAYEQYF. The DNA reads TGCGCCAGCAGCCAAGAGCGGGGAAGGGCCTACGAGCAGTACTTC.